The clone carrying this T cell receptor (beta chain) was recorded many times. Each TCR transcript was tagged with a 10-nucleotide random UMI during 5'RACE. TCRdb used MiXCR to reprocess the 5' RACE reads, holding one entry per CDR3 protein. Of approximately 48,000 distinct CDR3 sequences in the sample, 2.5% to 3.5% were seen once. The CDR3 spans 15 residues. Germline lookup yields CDR1 SGDLS and CDR2 YYNGEE. V shed 4 bases and J shed 5 bases, with 19 bases lying between them. These data are taken from a study of neurological immune-mediated disorders. V gene TRBV9 combines with J gene TRBJ2-7; the D is unclear. The origin of this receptor is a woman aged 50 to 65 with multiple sclerosis. The source material was PBMCs. This CDR3 is CASSYMPDLGDEQYF. As DNA, the CDR3 is TGTGCCAGCAGCTACATGCCTGATTTGGGCGACGAGCAGTACTTC. The full variable domain, with the rest looked up from reference TRBV9 and TRBJ2-7, is DSGVTQTPKHLITATGQRVTLRCSPRSGDLSVYWYQQSLDQGLQFLIQYYNGEERAKGNILERFSAQQFPDLHSELNLSSLELGDSALYFCASSYMPDLGDEQYFGPGTRLTVT.